This TCR beta chain stems from a study of T cell repertoires in cytomegalovirus infection. Study information: Public TCR beta signatures were indicative of both CMV infection and a matching HLA type.

MiXCR, run by TCRdb on the reads, gives a single entry per CDR3 protein. The data hold 200,000 to 300,000 distinct CDR3 sequences, with around 6.6% observed a single time. Study-level points and caveats: CMV-specific HLA-C-restricted TCR beta clonotypes dominated the ex vivo response.

This clonotype was recorded at least ten times. Its specificity is not known. Germline V gene sequence: CDR1 DFQATT, CDR2 SNEGSKA (reference sequence). This CDR3 region has 14 residues. The V gene end was trimmed by 6 bases and the J gene end by 4 bases; junction bases not matched to a gene: 11. The sequenced material came from PBMCs. The rearrangement uses TRBV20-1 and TRBJ1-2; 7 bases map to TRBD1. The receptor comes from a human donor in good health (CMV status not recorded). Some clones in this sample may be carry-over from other donors' samples. The CDR3 DNA follows: TGCAGTGCGGAGACAGGGCGCCGATTCTATGGCTACACCTTC. Its protein product is CSAETGRRFYGYTF.